Sequencing of this T cell receptor (beta chain) was carried out in a study of blood T cells in healthy people across ages. Overall study results and limits: A strong correlation between TCR beta diversity and naive T cell percentage was seen. Expanded clonotype changes were possibly confounded by unknown donor CMV status.

About this clonotype itself: Its antigen is currently unknown.

A second PCR of 7 to 11 cycles used a sample-barcoded 5' primer and a J-beta primer mix. Tags on each cDNA molecule came from a template-switch adaptor with 12 random nucleotides. TCRdb ran MiXCR on the 5' RACE reads and lists one entry per CDR3 protein. The sample includes roughly 680,000 distinct CDR3 sequences, under 65% of them seen just once. V shed 3 bases and J 5 bases; nucleotides not matched to a gene: 6. The CDR3 extends over 14 amino acids. Germline lookup yields CDR1 SEHNR and CDR2 FQNEAQ (reference sequence). The sample taken for sequencing was blood. This clonotype was obtained from a woman of 80 years or more in good health. The gene calls are TRBV7-9 and TRBJ2-7, with 8 bases aligning to TRBD1. The chain's CDR3 is CASSFWTGIDEQYF. CDR3 coding DNA: TGTGCCAGCAGCTTCTGGACAGGGATCGACGAGCAGTACTTC.